This T cell receptor beta chain was recovered during a study of control samples from healthy donors and cancer patients. Assay: immunoSEQ multiplex PCR; the TCRdb copy retains only in-frame clones and omits some. The sample has roughly 400,000 clones; around 90% are singletons. This clone was recorded once. Sequencing input: PBMCs. This receptor was obtained from a man between 40 and 49 years old with head and neck cancer.

The CDR3 bases are TGCGCCAGCAGCCAAGGCGATATTCAGGATTTCTATAATTCACCCCTCCACTTT. It translates to CASSQGDIQDFYNSPLHF. The rearrangement joins TRBV4-3 to TRBJ1-6; D gene unclear. Deletions cut 1 base from V and 3 bases from J, with 16 bases between. This CDR3 is built from 18 residues. In germline, CDR1 is LGHNA, CDR2 YSLEER.